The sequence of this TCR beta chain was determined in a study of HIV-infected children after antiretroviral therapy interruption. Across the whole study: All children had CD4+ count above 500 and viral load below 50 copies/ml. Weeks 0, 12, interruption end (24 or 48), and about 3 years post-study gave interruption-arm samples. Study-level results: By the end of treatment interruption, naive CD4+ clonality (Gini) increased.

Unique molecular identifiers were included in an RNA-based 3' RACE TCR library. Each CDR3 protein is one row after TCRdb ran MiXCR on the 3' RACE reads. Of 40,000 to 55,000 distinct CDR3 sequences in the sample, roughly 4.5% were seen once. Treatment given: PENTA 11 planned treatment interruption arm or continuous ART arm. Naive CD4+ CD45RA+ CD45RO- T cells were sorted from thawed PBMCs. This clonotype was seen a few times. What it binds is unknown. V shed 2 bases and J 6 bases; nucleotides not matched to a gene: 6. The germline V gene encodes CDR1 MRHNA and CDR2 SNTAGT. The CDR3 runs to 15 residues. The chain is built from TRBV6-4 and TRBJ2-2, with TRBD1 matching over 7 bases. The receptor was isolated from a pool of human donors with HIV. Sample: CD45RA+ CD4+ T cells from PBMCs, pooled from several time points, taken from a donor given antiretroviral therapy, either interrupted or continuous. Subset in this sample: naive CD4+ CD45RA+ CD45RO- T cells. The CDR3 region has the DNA TGTGCCAGCAGTGACGATTGGACAGGCCCCGGGGAGCTGTTTTTT. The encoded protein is CASSDDWTGPGELFF.